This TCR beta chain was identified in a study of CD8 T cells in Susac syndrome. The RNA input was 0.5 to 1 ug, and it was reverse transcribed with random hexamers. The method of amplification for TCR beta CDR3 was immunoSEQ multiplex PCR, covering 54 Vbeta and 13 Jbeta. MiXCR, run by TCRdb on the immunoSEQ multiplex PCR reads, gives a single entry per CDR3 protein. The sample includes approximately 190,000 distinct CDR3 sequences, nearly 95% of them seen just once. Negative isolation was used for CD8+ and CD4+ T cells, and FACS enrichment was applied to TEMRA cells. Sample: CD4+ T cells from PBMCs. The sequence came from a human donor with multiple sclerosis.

CDR3 coding DNA: TGTGCCACCAGCGACAGGGTCGATACGCAGTATTTT. Its protein product is CATSDRVDTQYF. This chain joins TRBV24-1 and TRBJ2-3; TRBD1 matches 7 bases. The CDR3 runs to 12 residues. Germline V CDR1 and CDR2: KGHDR, SFDVKD. V lost 7 bases and J lost 6; bases outside the gene matches: 3.